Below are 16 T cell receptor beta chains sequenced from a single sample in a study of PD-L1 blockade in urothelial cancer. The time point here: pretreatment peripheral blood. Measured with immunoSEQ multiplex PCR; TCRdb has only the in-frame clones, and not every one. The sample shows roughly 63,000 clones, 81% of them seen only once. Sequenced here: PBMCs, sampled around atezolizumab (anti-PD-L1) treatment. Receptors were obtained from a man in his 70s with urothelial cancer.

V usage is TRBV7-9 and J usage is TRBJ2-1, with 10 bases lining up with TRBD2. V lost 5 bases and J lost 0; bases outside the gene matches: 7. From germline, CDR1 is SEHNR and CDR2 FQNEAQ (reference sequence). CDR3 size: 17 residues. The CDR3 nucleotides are TGTGCCAGCAGCCCCCTTAGCGGGAGGATCTCCTACAATGAGCAGTTCTTC. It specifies CASSPLSGRISYNEQFF.

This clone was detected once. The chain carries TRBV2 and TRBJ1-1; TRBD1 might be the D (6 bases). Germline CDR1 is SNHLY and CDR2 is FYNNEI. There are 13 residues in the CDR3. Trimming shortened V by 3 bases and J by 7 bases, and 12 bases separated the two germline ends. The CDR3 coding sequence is TGTGCCAGCAGTGACGGACAGAAATTTGAAGCTTTCTTT. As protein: CASSDGQKFEAFF.

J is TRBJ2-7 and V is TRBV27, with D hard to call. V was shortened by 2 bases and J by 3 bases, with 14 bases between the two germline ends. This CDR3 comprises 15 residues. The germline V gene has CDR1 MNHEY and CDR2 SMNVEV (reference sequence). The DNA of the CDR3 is TGTGCCAGCAGTTTACGGGTCGCGCGGTTCTACGAGCAGTACTTC. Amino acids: CASSLRVARFYEQYF.

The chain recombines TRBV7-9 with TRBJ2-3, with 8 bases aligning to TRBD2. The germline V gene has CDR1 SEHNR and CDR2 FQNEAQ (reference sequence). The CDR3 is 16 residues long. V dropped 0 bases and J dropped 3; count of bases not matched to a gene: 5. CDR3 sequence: CASSLARGLATDTQYF. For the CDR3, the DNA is TGTGCCAGCAGCTTAGCGCGAGGACTAGCAACAGATACGCAGTATTTT.

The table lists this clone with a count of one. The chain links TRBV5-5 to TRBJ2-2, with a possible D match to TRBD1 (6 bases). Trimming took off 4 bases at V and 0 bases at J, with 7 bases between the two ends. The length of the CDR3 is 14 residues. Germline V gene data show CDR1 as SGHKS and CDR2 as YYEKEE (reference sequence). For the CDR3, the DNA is TGTGCCAGCAGCCGGACAGCGAACACCGGGGAGCTGTTTTTT. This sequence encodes CASSRTANTGELFF.

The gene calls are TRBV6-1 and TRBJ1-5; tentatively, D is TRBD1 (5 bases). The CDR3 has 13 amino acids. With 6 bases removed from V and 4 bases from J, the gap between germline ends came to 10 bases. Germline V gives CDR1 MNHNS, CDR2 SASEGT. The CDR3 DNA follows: TGTGCCAGCAGGGACATCCAAAATCAGCCCCAGCATTTT. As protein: CASRDIQNQPQHF.

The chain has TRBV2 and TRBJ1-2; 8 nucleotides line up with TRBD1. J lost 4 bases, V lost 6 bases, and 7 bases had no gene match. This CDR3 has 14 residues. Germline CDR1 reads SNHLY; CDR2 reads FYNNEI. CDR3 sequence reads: CASRETGGAYGYTF. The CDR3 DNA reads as TGTGCCAGCAGAGAAACAGGGGGGGCCTATGGCTACACCTTC. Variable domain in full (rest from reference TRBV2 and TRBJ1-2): EPEVTQTPSHQVTQMGQEVILRCVPISNHLYFYWYRQILGQKVEFLVSFYNNEISEKSEIFDDQFSVERPDGSNFTLKIRSTKLEDSAMYFCASRETGGAYGYTFGSGTRLTVV.

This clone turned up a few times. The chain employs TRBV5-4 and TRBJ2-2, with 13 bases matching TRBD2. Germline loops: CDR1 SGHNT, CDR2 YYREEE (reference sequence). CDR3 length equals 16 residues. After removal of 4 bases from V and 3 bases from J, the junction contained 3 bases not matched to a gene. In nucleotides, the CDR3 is TGTGCCAGCAGCCGGACTAGCGGGAGAGACACCGGGGAGCTGTTTTTT. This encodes CASSRTSGRDTGELFF.

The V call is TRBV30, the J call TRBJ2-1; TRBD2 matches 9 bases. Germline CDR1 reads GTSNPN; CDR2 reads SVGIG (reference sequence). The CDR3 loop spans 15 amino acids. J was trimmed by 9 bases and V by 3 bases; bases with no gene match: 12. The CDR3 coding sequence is TGTGCCTGGAGCATTGGAGTAGCGGGAGCAAGTGAGCAGTTCTTC. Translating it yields CAWSIGVAGASEQFF.

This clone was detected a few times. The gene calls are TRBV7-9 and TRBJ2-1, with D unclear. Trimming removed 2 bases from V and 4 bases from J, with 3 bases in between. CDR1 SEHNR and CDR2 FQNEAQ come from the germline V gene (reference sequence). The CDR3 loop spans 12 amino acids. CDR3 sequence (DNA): TGTGCCAGCAGCTTACCTTACAATGAGCAGTTCTTC. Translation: CASSLPYNEQFF.

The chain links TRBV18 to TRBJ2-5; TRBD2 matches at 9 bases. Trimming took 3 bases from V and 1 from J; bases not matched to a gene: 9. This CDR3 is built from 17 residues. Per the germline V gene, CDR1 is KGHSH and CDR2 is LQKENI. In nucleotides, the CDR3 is TGTGCCAGCTCACCCTCCCTGGCGGGAGGGTCCCAAGAGACCCAGTACTTC. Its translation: CASSPSLAGGSQETQYF.

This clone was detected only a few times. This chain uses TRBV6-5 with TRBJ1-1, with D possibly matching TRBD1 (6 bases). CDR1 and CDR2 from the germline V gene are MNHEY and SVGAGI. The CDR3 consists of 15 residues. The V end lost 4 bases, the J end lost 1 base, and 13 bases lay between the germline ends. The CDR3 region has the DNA TGTGCCAGCAGTTCAAGGACAGCCTCGAACACTGAAGCTTTCTTT. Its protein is CASSSRTASNTEAFF.

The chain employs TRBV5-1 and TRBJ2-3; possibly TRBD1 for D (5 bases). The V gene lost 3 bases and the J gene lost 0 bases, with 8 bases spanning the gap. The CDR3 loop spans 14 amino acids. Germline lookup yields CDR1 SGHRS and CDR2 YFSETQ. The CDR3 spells CASSWQGSTDTQYF. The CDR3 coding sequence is TGCGCCAGCAGCTGGCAGGGTAGCACAGATACGCAGTATTTT. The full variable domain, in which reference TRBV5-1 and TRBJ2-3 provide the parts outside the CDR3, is KAGVTQTPRYLIKTRGQQVTLSCSPISGHRSVSWYQQTPGQGLQFLFEYFSETQRNKGNFPGRFSGRQFSNSRSEMNVSTLELGDSALYLCASSWQGSTDTQYFGPGTRLTVL.

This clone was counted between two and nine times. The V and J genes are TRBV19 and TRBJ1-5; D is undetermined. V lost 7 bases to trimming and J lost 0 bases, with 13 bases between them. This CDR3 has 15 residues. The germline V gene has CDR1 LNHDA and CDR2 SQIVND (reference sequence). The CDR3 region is CASTPPGYSNQPQHF. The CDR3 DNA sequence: TGTGCCAGTACCCCCCCGGGATATAGCAATCAGCCCCAGCATTTT.

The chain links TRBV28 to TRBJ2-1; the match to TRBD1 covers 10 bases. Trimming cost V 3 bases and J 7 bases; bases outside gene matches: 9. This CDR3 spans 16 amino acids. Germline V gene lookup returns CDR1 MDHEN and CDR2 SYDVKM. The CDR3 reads CASSFATGGERNEQFF. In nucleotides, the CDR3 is TGTGCCAGCAGTTTCGCGACAGGGGGCGAGAGGAATGAGCAGTTCTTC. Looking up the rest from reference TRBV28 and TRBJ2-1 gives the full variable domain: DVKVTQSSRYLVKRTGEKVFLECVQDMDHENMFWYRQDPGLGLRLIYFSYDVKMKEKGDIPEGYSVSREKKERFSLILESASTNQTSMYLCASSFATGGERNEQFFGPGTRLTVL.

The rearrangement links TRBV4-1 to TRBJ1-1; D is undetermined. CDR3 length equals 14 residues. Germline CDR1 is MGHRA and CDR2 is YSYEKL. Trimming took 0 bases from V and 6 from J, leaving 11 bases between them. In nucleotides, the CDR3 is TGCGCCAGCAGCCAAGAATTCCGAGATCCTGAAGCTTTCTTT. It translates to CASSQEFRDPEAFF.